Listed below are T cell receptor beta chains from one sample, sequenced in a study of cytomegalovirus exposure and HLA in healthy donors. Clones were sequenced by immunoSEQ multiplex PCR, and TCRdb holds only the in-frame ones, with some missing. Altogether about 89,000 clones are present, about 83% being singletons, with the ten largest covering approximately 4%. Sequencing was performed on PBMCs. All receptors derive from a female donor in good health and CMV-seropositive. CDR3s include the opening cysteine and the closing phenylalanine or tryptophan. D genes are given only for firm matches. Clone size appears in some rows only: once, few, many, or a class for an expanded clone.

J gene: TRBJ2-3; CDR3 length: 16; clone size: -; V gene: TRBV6-6; D gene: -; CDR3 protein: CASSPMGQWGADTQYF; CDR3 DNA: TGTGCCAGCAGTCCGATGGGTCAGTGGGGGGCAGATACGCAGTATTTT
J gene: TRBJ1-5; CDR3 length: 14; clone size: -; V gene: TRBV10-2; D gene: TRBD1; CDR3 protein: CASSGTGSNQPQHF; CDR3 DNA: TGCGCCAGCAGCGGGACAGGCAGCAATCAGCCCCAGCATTTT
J gene: TRBJ2-7; CDR3 length: 13; clone size: -; V gene: TRBV5-6; D gene: -; CDR3 protein: CASSLGGGYEQYF; CDR3 DNA: TGTGCCAGCAGCTTAGGGGGAGGGTACGAGCAGTACTTC
J gene: TRBJ1-2; CDR3 length: 14; clone size: -; V gene: TRBV5-1; D gene: TRBD1; CDR3 protein: CASSWDRVEYGYTF; CDR3 DNA: TGCGCCAGCAGCTGGGACAGGGTGGAGTATGGCTACACCTTC
J gene: TRBJ1-2; CDR3 length: 14; clone size: -; V gene: TRBV29-1; D gene: -; CDR3 protein: CSVDFAGANYGYTF; CDR3 DNA: TGCAGCGTTGATTTTGCGGGAGCTAACTATGGCTACACCTTC
J gene: TRBJ1-5; CDR3 length: 19; clone size: -; V gene: TRBV14; D gene: TRBD1; CDR3 protein: CASSQEFEIGTGTNQPQHF; CDR3 DNA: TGTGCCAGCAGCCAAGAGTTTGAGATCGGGACAGGGACGAATCAGCCCCAGCATTTT
J gene: TRBJ2-1; CDR3 length: 18; clone size: -; V gene: TRBV9; D gene: TRBD2; CDR3 protein: CASSVGIPSSGRAYEQFF; CDR3 DNA: TGTGCCAGCAGCGTAGGGATCCCCTCCAGCGGGAGGGCTTATGAGCAGTTCTTC
J gene: TRBJ1-5; CDR3 length: 13; clone size: -; V gene: TRBV7-2; D gene: TRBD1; CDR3 protein: CASRGQGGQPQHF; CDR3 DNA: TGTGCCAGCCGCGGACAGGGAGGTCAGCCCCAGCATTTT
J gene: TRBJ1-1; CDR3 length: 16; clone size: -; V gene: TRBV12-5; D gene: -; CDR3 protein: CASGPLGRGMNTEAFF; CDR3 DNA: TGTGCTAGTGGTCCGTTAGGGAGGGGGATGAACACTGAAGCTTTCTTT
J gene: TRBJ1-2; CDR3 length: 14; clone size: -; V gene: TRBV19; D gene: -; CDR3 protein: CASSTGQSNYGYTF; CDR3 DNA: TGTGCCAGTAGTACCGGACAATCTAACTATGGCTACACCTTC
J gene: TRBJ2-1; CDR3 length: 13; clone size: few; V gene: TRBV15; D gene: -; CDR3 protein: CATSRDPRDEQFF; CDR3 DNA: TGTGCCACCAGCAGAGATCCCAGGGATGAGCAGTTCTTC
J gene: TRBJ2-5; CDR3 length: 21; clone size: -; V gene: TRBV5-1; D gene: TRBD2; CDR3 protein: CASSFFEIKHTSGGALETQYF; CDR3 DNA: TGCGCCAGCAGCTTTTTCGAGATTAAACATACTAGCGGGGGGGCCTTGGAGACCCAGTACTTC
J gene: TRBJ2-1; CDR3 length: 14; clone size: once; V gene: TRBV7-8; D gene: TRBD1; CDR3 protein: CASSLRTGGEEQFF; CDR3 DNA: TGTGCCAGCAGCTTACGGACAGGGGGCGAAGAGCAGTTCTTC
J gene: TRBJ2-5; CDR3 length: 16; clone size: -; V gene: TRBV5-1; D gene: TRBD2; CDR3 protein: CASNIAGTSGSETQYF; CDR3 DNA: TGCGCCAGCAACATTGCCGGGACTAGCGGGAGTGAGACCCAGTACTTC
J gene: TRBJ2-7; CDR3 length: 12; clone size: -; V gene: TRBV19; D gene: TRBD2; CDR3 protein: CASSPRGGEQYF; CDR3 DNA: TGTGCCAGTAGTCCGAGGGGAGGGGAGCAGTACTTC
J gene: TRBJ2-3; CDR3 length: 14; clone size: -; V gene: TRBV9; D gene: -; CDR3 protein: CASTSLGLTDTQYF; CDR3 DNA: TGTGCCAGCACCTCCCTCGGGTTAACAGATACGCAGTATTTT
J gene: TRBJ1-1; CDR3 length: 11; clone size: few; V gene: TRBV4-2; D gene: -; CDR3 protein: CASGLGGEAFF; CDR3 DNA: TGTGCCAGCGGACTGGGGGGGGAAGCTTTCTTT
J gene: TRBJ2-2; CDR3 length: 16; clone size: once; V gene: TRBV27; D gene: -; CDR3 protein: CASSLGSPSGAGELFF; CDR3 DNA: TGTGCCAGCAGTTTAGGCTCCCCCTCAGGGGCCGGGGAGCTGTTTTTT
J gene: TRBJ1-2; CDR3 length: 16; clone size: -; V gene: TRBV14; D gene: -; CDR3 protein: CASSQAGWEGNYGYTF; CDR3 DNA: TGTGCCAGCAGCCAAGCCGGATGGGAGGGAAACTATGGCTACACCTTC
J gene: TRBJ1-3; CDR3 length: 17; clone size: -; V gene: TRBV9; D gene: TRBD1; CDR3 protein: CASSANPGTDSGNTIYF; CDR3 DNA: TGTGCCAGCAGCGCTAATCCCGGGACAGACTCTGGAAACACCATATATTTT
J gene: TRBJ2-5; CDR3 length: 15; clone size: -; V gene: TRBV5-8; D gene: TRBD2; CDR3 protein: CSSSLGLADQETQYF; CDR3 DNA: TGTTCCAGCAGTTTGGGACTAGCGGACCAAGAGACCCAGTACTTC
J gene: TRBJ2-5; CDR3 length: 15; clone size: -; V gene: TRBV5-1; D gene: -; CDR3 protein: CASSFGLQGKETQYF; CDR3 DNA: TGCGCCAGCAGCTTCGGCTTGCAGGGCAAAGAGACCCAGTACTTC
J gene: TRBJ2-7; CDR3 length: 12; clone size: once; V gene: TRBV10-2; D gene: -; CDR3 protein: CASSGESYEQYF; CDR3 DNA: TGCGCCAGCAGTGGGGAGAGCTACGAGCAGTACTTC
J gene: TRBJ1-5; CDR3 length: 14; clone size: -; V gene: TRBV6-1; D gene: -; CDR3 protein: CATRASGGDQPQHF; CDR3 DNA: TGTGCCACCCGAGCTTCGGGGGGCGATCAGCCCCAGCATTTT
J gene: TRBJ2-5; CDR3 length: 21; clone size: -; V gene: TRBV2; D gene: TRBD2; CDR3 protein: CASSDRDTSGSFGGYQETQYF; CDR3 DNA: TGTGCCAGCAGCGACAGGGATACTAGCGGGTCCTTCGGGGGGTACCAAGAGACCCAGTACTTC
J gene: TRBJ2-1; CDR3 length: 16; clone size: once; V gene: TRBV4-2; D gene: -; CDR3 protein: CASSQDGSGQYNEQFF; CDR3 DNA: TGTGCCAGCAGCCAAGATGGTTCAGGACAGTACAATGAGCAGTTCTTC
J gene: TRBJ1-2; CDR3 length: 14; clone size: -; V gene: TRBV28; D gene: TRBD1; CDR3 protein: CASRPTGGAGGYTF; CDR3 DNA: TGTGCCAGCAGGCCGACAGGGGGCGCAGGAGGCTACACCTTC
J gene: TRBJ2-7; CDR3 length: 12; clone size: -; V gene: TRBV11-2; D gene: -; CDR3 protein: CASSLSSYEQYF; CDR3 DNA: TGTGCCAGCAGCTTGAGCTCCTACGAGCAGTACTTC
J gene: TRBJ2-3; CDR3 length: 15; clone size: -; V gene: TRBV7-9; D gene: TRBD2; CDR3 protein: CASNRLAGGTDTQYF; CDR3 DNA: TGTGCCAGCAATCGTCTAGCGGGAGGGACAGATACGCAGTATTTT
J gene: TRBJ1-1; CDR3 length: 19; clone size: -; V gene: TRBV14; D gene: TRBD1; CDR3 protein: CASSHRSYWKDRLNTEAFF; CDR3 DNA: TGTGCCAGCAGCCATCGGAGCTACTGGAAGGACAGGCTGAACACTGAAGCTTTCTTT
J gene: TRBJ1-1; CDR3 length: 15; clone size: -; V gene: TRBV5-1; D gene: -; CDR3 protein: CASSLGQPMNTEAFF; CDR3 DNA: TGCGCCAGCAGCTTGGGACAGCCCATGAACACTGAAGCTTTCTTT
J gene: TRBJ1-6; CDR3 length: 14; clone size: -; V gene: TRBV5-1; D gene: TRBD1; CDR3 protein: CASSTTGGGSPLHF; CDR3 DNA: TGCGCCAGCAGCACGACAGGGGGCGGTTCACCCCTCCACTTT
J gene: TRBJ1-2; CDR3 length: 15; clone size: once; V gene: TRBV7-8; D gene: -; CDR3 protein: CASSPTSSANYGYTF; CDR3 DNA: TGTGCCAGCAGCCCGACATCCTCGGCGAACTATGGCTACACCTTC
J gene: TRBJ1-5; CDR3 length: 15; clone size: once; V gene: TRBV19; D gene: -; CDR3 protein: CASSIREQGNQPQHF; CDR3 DNA: TGTGCCAGTAGTATTCGAGAACAGGGCAATCAGCCCCAGCATTTT
J gene: TRBJ1-2; CDR3 length: 13; clone size: -; V gene: TRBV7-9; D gene: -; CDR3 protein: CASSLAGGGGYTF; CDR3 DNA: TGTGCCAGCAGCTTAGCAGGGGGGGGCGGCTACACCTTC
J gene: TRBJ1-3; CDR3 length: 16; clone size: -; V gene: TRBV18; D gene: TRBD1; CDR3 protein: CASSPLDRGAGNTIYF; CDR3 DNA: TGTGCCAGCTCACCGCTGGACAGGGGTGCTGGAAACACCATATATTTT
J gene: TRBJ2-7; CDR3 length: 16; clone size: -; V gene: TRBV7-2; D gene: TRBD1; CDR3 protein: CASSFFPGTGTYEQYF; CDR3 DNA: TGTGCCAGCAGCTTTTTCCCCGGGACAGGAACCTACGAGCAGTACTTC
J gene: TRBJ1-5; CDR3 length: 15; clone size: once; V gene: TRBV19; D gene: TRBD1; CDR3 protein: CASLQGAGSNQPQHF; CDR3 DNA: TGTGCCAGCTTACAGGGGGCCGGGAGCAATCAGCCCCAGCATTTT
J gene: TRBJ2-3; CDR3 length: 13; clone size: -; V gene: TRBV9; D gene: -; CDR3 protein: CASGRGGTDTQYF; CDR3 DNA: TGTGCCAGCGGTAGAGGCGGGACAGATACGCAGTATTTT
J gene: TRBJ2-7; CDR3 length: 14; clone size: -; V gene: TRBV5-1; D gene: TRBD2; CDR3 protein: CASSFSGMVDEQYF; CDR3 DNA: TGCGCCAGCAGCTTTAGCGGGATGGTGGACGAGCAGTACTTC
J gene: TRBJ2-1; CDR3 length: 18; clone size: -; V gene: TRBV9; D gene: TRBD2; CDR3 protein: CASSVGVSGRTRYNEQFF; CDR3 DNA: TGTGCCAGCAGCGTAGGGGTGAGCGGGAGGACTCGATACAATGAGCAGTTCTTC
J gene: TRBJ1-1; CDR3 length: 14; clone size: -; V gene: TRBV7-2; D gene: TRBD1; CDR3 protein: CASSLQRQGNVAFF; CDR3 DNA: TGTGCCAGCAGCTTACAAAGACAGGGGAACGTGGCTTTCTTT